This TCR beta chain was sequenced for a study of T cell repertoires in cytomegalovirus infection. Turning to the study itself: Matching HLA type, along with CMV infection, was indicated by public TCR beta signatures.

Note on this clonotype: The antigen is not known.

Regarding the study as a whole: Carriers of CMV and the relevant HLA type were discriminated by public TCR beta frequency. CMV-specific HLA-C-restricted TCR beta clonotypes dominated the ex vivo response.

TCRdb reprocessed the reads via MiXCR and lists one record per CDR3 protein. This sample carries around 440,000 distinct CDR3 sequences, around 11% of them seen once, and the ten largest clones take roughly a tenth. Trimming left V 2 bases short and J 2 bases short, with 16 bases between. Germline V gene sequence: CDR1 SGHRS, CDR2 YFSETQ. The CDR3 contains 16 residues. This clonotype was obtained from a human donor in good health (CMV status not recorded). Some clones in this sample may be carry-over from other donors' samples. The chain employs TRBV5-1 and TRBJ1-1; D might be TRBD1 (5 bases). Sequencing was performed on PBMCs. CDR3 in amino acids: CASSLQQGSRNTEAFF. The CDR3 DNA sequence: TGCGCCAGCAGCTTACAGCAGGGTTCGAGAAACACTGAAGCTTTCTTT.